This TCR beta chain was captured by sequencing in a study of control samples from healthy donors and cancer patients (TCRdb year 2020). V lost 5 bases and J lost 7 bases; the stretch between them is 12 bases long. Sequences SGHNT (CDR1) and YENEEA (CDR2) are obtained from the germline V gene. From its cysteine to its phenylalanine, the CDR3 spans 12 amino acids. Left in the record is the CDR3 DNA by itself, 36 bases read in frame from the first base. A note on this clone: This clone's antigen is unknown. Per-base quality was not reported, and no clone a single base away is much larger than it.

Receptor amplification or capture employed the immunoSEQ multiplex PCR assay. TCRdb holds this immuneACCESS table with in-frame rearrangements only. Some clones are missing; in checked studies, unresolved V genes explain under half, and the rest has no known cause. This sample has some 28,000 clones in its table, and about 80% of those were observed once. The ten largest account for under 25% of the sample. Sequenced input: PBMCs. This chain joins TRBV11-3 to TRBJ2-7; TRBD2 is a possible D gene, resting on 6 matching bases. The receptor was isolated from a man in his fifties or sixties with head and neck cancer. The bases are TGTGCCAGCAGCCGGTTCGGAGGGGAGCAGTACTTC. This codes for CASSRFGGEQYF.